A single sample is the source of the 32 T cell receptor delta chains below, sequenced in a study of γδ T cells in repeated Plasmodium falciparum infection. TCRdb re-called the multiplex PCR reads using CATT. The sample has around 49,000 delta-chain clones; about 2% are singletons. Bulk repertoires came from Vgamma9/Vdelta2+ or Vdelta2-negative gammadelta T cells flow-sorted from PBMC. The sequenced sample was gamma-delta T cells from blood. These receptors were taken from a pool of human donors (malaria-infected and uninfected, not separated).

This clone was seen at least ten times. The mismatch at residue 14 between this DNA's translation and the TCRdb protein of a much larger clone likely reflects a read error; the protein shown is translated from the DNA. The sample holds other DNA sequences that translate to the same CDR3. This chain connects TRDV3 to TRDJ1; possible D gene TRDD2, 5 bases. The length of the CDR3 is 19 residues. The V gene's germline CDR1 is TVYSNPD and CDR2 GDNSRS (reference sequence). Trimming removed 1 base from V and 3 bases from J, with 30 bases in between. The CDR3 reads CAFKEGPESLPTRADKLIF. CDR3 bases: TGTGCCTTTAAAGAAGGGCCCGAGAGCCTCCCTACGAGGGCCGATAAACTCATCTTT.

Worth noting for this clone: A far larger clone is only one base removed, so a read error is likely. Other nucleotide sequences in the sample specify the same CDR3. The V gene corresponds to TRAV38-2/DV8; no J gene was called. The CDR3 is 21 residues long. Germline-derived CDR1 and CDR2 are TSESDYY and QEAYKQQN. The CDR3 spells CAYRSSALCLCTSSYTDKLIF. The CDR3 bases are TGTGCTTATAGGAGCTCCGCTTTATGCCTCTGTACATCCAGCTACACCGATAAACTTATCTTT.

Only a few counts were recorded for this clone. A far larger clone differs by one base, so this is likely a read error. Additional DNA sequences in this sample encode the identical CDR3. The chain carries TRDV2 and TRDJ1; perhaps TRDD3 as D (5 bases). Since TCRdb gives no J gene, matching the DNA to germline was used here to assign it. CDR3 length: 20 amino acids. CDR1 and CDR2 (germline): GEAIGNYY, EKD. For the CDR3, the DNA is TGTGCCTGTGACACCCTCCAGGTGGGTACTGGTGGTCAATACACTGATAAACTCATCTTT. Residues: CACDTLQVGTGGQYTDKLIF.

In the case of this clone: The TCRdb protein, from a much larger clone, departs from this DNA's translation at residue 19, likely by read error; the protein shown derives from the DNA. V and J are TRDV1 and TRDJ1, with TRDD3 identical over 9 bases. No J gene is reported in TCRdb; it was inferred here by comparing the DNA with germline. This CDR3 region has 23 residues. Germline-derived CDR1 and CDR2 are TSWWSYY and QGS. CDR3 in amino acids: CALGEQGYSYAILGDLYTNKLIF. As DNA, the CDR3 is TGTGCTCTTGGGGAACAAGGGTATTCCTACGCTATACTGGGGGACCTGTACACCAATAAACTCATCTTT.

There are many counts of this clone. This DNA translates differently at residue 13 from the TCRdb protein, which is that of a much larger clone; a read error is likely, and the protein shown is the DNA's own translation. Called V gene: TRAV38-2/DV8; the J gene was not called. This CDR3 comprises 15 residues. Germline CDR1 reads TSESDYY; CDR2 reads QEAYKQQN. The CDR3 here is CASSRGIRRADKHIF. The CDR3 region has the DNA TGTGCTTCGTCCCGTGGGATCCGGCGGGCTGATAAACACATCTTT.

As concerns this clone: The TCRdb protein comes from a much larger clone and disagrees with this DNA's translation at residue 12, likely due to a read error; the protein given here is derived from the DNA. There is no J gene call, but TRDV3 is given as the V gene. There are 14 residues in the CDR3. Germline lookup yields CDR1 TVYSNPD and CDR2 GDNSRS (reference sequence). CDR3: CAFRSLSHSNKIIF. CDR3 DNA sequence: TGTGCCTTTCGATCACTTTCCCATAGTAATAAAATCATCTTT.

In this sample, this clone turned up a few times. The amino acid sequence in TCRdb belongs to a much larger clone and departs from this DNA's translation at residue 9, likely a sequencing read error; the sequence shown is translated from the DNA. This sequence joins TRDV1 and TRDJ1; TRDD3 matches at 8 bases. The J gene was missing in TCRdb and was found by matching the end of the DNA to germline. V shed 2 bases, J shed 2 bases, and the junction held 19 bases outside the gene matches. Germline CDR1 TSWWSYY, CDR2 QGS. The CDR3 consists of 20 residues. CDR3 amino acids: CALGEVYPGRMGDWTDKLIF. CDR3 bases: TGTGCTCTTGGGGAAGTGTATCCCGGGAGGATGGGGGATTGGACCGATAAACTCATCTTT.

This clone has ten or more counts. The protein TCRdb lists belongs to a much larger clone and differs from this DNA's translation at residue 8, which points to a read error; the protein shown is made from the DNA. The rearrangement joins TRDV3 to TRDJ1; 8 nucleotides match TRDD3. TCRdb supplies no J gene; here it was assigned by aligning the nucleotide sequence to germline. The germline V gene encodes CDR1 TVYSNPD and CDR2 GDNSRS (reference sequence). J gave up 0 bases and V 2 bases, and 11 bases lay outside the gene matches. This CDR3 is built from 16 residues. As DNA, the CDR3 is TGTGCCTTTGATTACTGGGGGTCAGCGTACACCGATAAACTCATCTTT. Its translation: CAFDYWGSAYTDKLIF.

This clone was seen only a few times. The genes are TRDV1 and TRDJ1, with 7 positions matching TRDD3. TCRdb carries no J gene annotation; the J gene was assigned here by matching the DNA with germline. The junction had 31 bases not matched to a gene; V was cut back by 3 bases and J by 0 bases. CDR3 length: 24 amino acids. The germline CDR1 and CDR2 sequences are TSWWSYY and QGS. The CDR3 region has the DNA TGTGCTCTTGGGGATCGTAGCGCGTCTTTACCTACTCTTACTGGGGACCCGTACACCGATAAACTCATCTTT. It specifies CALGDRSASLPTLTGDPYTDKLIF.

In this sample, this clone turned up a few times. TCRdb's protein for this DNA is that of a much larger clone and differs from the translation at residue 7, likely a read error; the protein shown is the DNA translation. The V call is TRDV3, the J call TRDJ1; unclear D gene. This CDR3 region has 13 residues. The ends were cut back, 4 bases at V and 0 bases at J, with 12 bases in the middle. Germline-derived CDR1 and CDR2 are TVYSNPD and GDNSRS (reference sequence). The CDR3 protein is CASGSYYTDKLIF. The CDR3 DNA reads as TGTGCCTCTGGCTCGTACTACACCGATAAACTCATCTTT.

A remark on this clone: A far larger clone lies a single base away; this is likely a read error. Other DNA sequences in this specimen translate into the identical CDR3. The rearrangement links TRDV1 to TRDJ1; 12 bases align to TRDD3. With V trimmed by 2 bases and J by 0 bases, 31 bases remained unmatched. The CDR3 consists of 26 residues. Germline CDR1 is TSWWSYY and CDR2 is QGS. Here the CDR3 reads CALGEASLLRIYWGIPVVSDTDKLIF. The CDR3 DNA reads as TGTGCTCTTGGGGAAGCGTCACTCCTACGCATTTACTGGGGGATACCGGTTGTTTCTGACACCGATAAACTCATCTTT.

Details on this clone: The TCRdb protein, from a much larger clone, departs from this DNA's translation at residue 11, likely by read error; the protein shown derives from the DNA. The chain combines TRDV2 with TRDJ1; 12 bases align to TRDD3. The J gene, left out of TCRdb, was set here by checking the DNA against germline. CDR1 is GEAIGNYY, CDR2 EKD, per germline. The V gene end was trimmed by 0 bases and the J gene end by 1 base; junction bases not matched to a gene: 5. The CDR3 sequence is 17 residues long. The CDR3 region is CACDTAGGYASTDKLIF. CDR3 DNA: TGTGCCTGTGACACCGCTGGGGGATACGCTAGCACCGATAAACTCATCTTT.

A few counts support this clone. Given a far larger clone just one base away, this is likely a sequencing read error. Different DNA sequences within this sample yield the same CDR3. The V call is TRDV1, the J call TRDJ1; tentative D call: TRDD2 (9 bases). The J gene, left out of TCRdb, was set here by checking the DNA against germline. The CDR3 runs to 26 residues. The V gene's germline CDR1 is TSWWSYY and CDR2 QGS. The chain's CDR3 is CALGELALSPSYIEGYAKQYTDKLIF. The DNA of the CDR3 is TGTGCTCTCGGGGAACTGGCCCTTTCCCCTTCCTACATCGAGGGATACGCCAAACAGTACACCGATAAACTCATCTTT.

This clone was observed at least ten times. TCRdb's protein for this DNA is that of a much larger clone and differs from the translation at residue 11, likely a read error; the protein shown is the DNA translation. The chain combines TRDV2 with TRDJ1; 9 nucleotides agree with TRDD3. Since TCRdb gives no J gene, matching the DNA to germline was used here to assign it. The junction had 16 bases not matched to a gene; V was cut back by 3 bases and J by 3 bases. The germline CDR1 and CDR2 sequences are GEAIGNYY and EKD. This CDR3 region has 18 residues. The CDR3: CACDPLGGIHGVADKLIF. CDR3 bases: TGTGCCTGTGACCCCTTAGGGGGGATACATGGGGTCGCCGATAAACTCATCTTT.

This clone has more than one count but fewer than ten. The TCRdb protein comes from a much larger clone and disagrees with this DNA's translation at residue 10, likely due to a read error; the protein given here is derived from the DNA. The V call is TRDV3, the J call TRDJ1; no clear D gene. The J gene was not available in TCRdb and was assigned here by matching the DNA to germline segments. V lost 3 bases, J lost 4 bases, and 33 bases lay in between. This CDR3 has 19 amino acids. Germline V gene data show CDR1 as TVYSNPD and CDR2 as GDNSRS (reference sequence). CDR3 DNA: TGTGCCTTCCCAAAATCGACGTACATTTGGCCCCGGAGATACGATAAACTCATCTTT. Amino acids: CAFPKSTYIWPRRYDKLIF.

Concerning this clone: The protein given by TCRdb reflects a much larger clone and differs at residue 14 from this DNA's translation, likely from a read error; the protein shown is the DNA's translation. The V and J genes are TRDV1 and TRDJ3; 7 nucleotides align to TRDD3. Matching the DNA to germline supplied the J gene, which TCRdb does not give. This CDR3 region has 20 residues. From germline, CDR1 is TSWWSYY and CDR2 QGS. The CDR3 spells CALGESTWGAETWGTRQMFF. In DNA, the CDR3 is TGTGCTCTTGGGGAATCAACCTGGGGGGCCGAGACCTGGGGCACCCGACAGATGTTTTTC.

The table lists this clone with a few counts. The protein given by TCRdb reflects a much larger clone and differs at residues 9 and 11 from this DNA's translation, likely from a read error; the protein shown is the DNA's translation. V and J are TRDV1 and TRDJ1; possibly TRDD2 for D (6 bases). The CDR3 loop spans 22 amino acids. Germline V gives CDR1 TSWWSYY, CDR2 QGS. The V end lost 0 bases, the J end lost 2 bases, and 31 bases lay between the germline ends. The CDR3 DNA reads as TGTGCTCTTGGGGAACTGCATACCGCCCGCCCTCCTACTTTCAGTTTTACCGATAAACTCATCTTT. Residues: CALGELHTARPPTFSFTDKLIF.

The table lists this clone with many counts. This likely traces to a read error, being one base from a far larger clone. The same CDR3 arises from other DNA sequences in this sample as well. The CDR3 nucleotides are TGTGCTCTTGGGAATCTAAATCCCATTACACTCGGAACAGCACAACTCTTCTTT. The encoded protein is CALGNLNPITLGTAQLFF. The chain combines TRDV1 with TRDJ2; D not resolved. Matching the DNA to germline supplied the J gene, which TCRdb does not give. Germline V CDR1 and CDR2: TSWWSYY, QGS. This CDR3 is 18 amino acids long. V was cut by 5 bases and J by 5 bases, with 24 bases left in between.

With respect to this clone: A far larger clone is just one base off, so this is likely a read error. The identical CDR3 is also encoded by other nucleotide sequences in the sample. The chain carries TRDV2 and TRDJ1; D gene ambiguous. Germline loops: CDR1 GEAIGNYY, CDR2 EKD. CDR3 length: 15 residues. Here the CDR3 reads CACDTVSPASDKLIF. CDR3 coding DNA: TGTGCCTGTGACACGGTGTCCCCCGCGTCCGATAAGCTCATCTTT.

In this sample, this clone turned up a few times. The TCRdb record carries a much larger clone's protein, which differs from this DNA's translation at residue 17; a read error is the likely cause, and the protein listed here is the DNA translation. The chain links TRDV1 to TRDJ4, with 9 bases identical to TRDD3. TCRdb records no J gene; here it was assigned by comparing the DNA to germline. With V trimmed by 0 bases and J by 4 bases, 24 bases remained unmatched. Germline V lookup: CDR1 TSWWSYY, CDR2 QGS. CDR3 size: 21 residues. The CDR3 reads CALGELVSYQWGINPSKPLIF. CDR3 DNA: TGTGCTCTTGGGGAACTAGTGTCCTATCAGTGGGGGATAAACCCTTCCAAACCCCTGATCTTT.

This clone was counted between two and nine times. TCRdb assigns this DNA the protein of a much larger clone, which departs from its translation at residue 7; this likely reflects a read error, and the protein shown comes from translating the DNA. This sequence joins TRDV1 and TRDJ2, with TRDD3 identical over 7 bases. The J gene, missing from TCRdb, was assigned here through DNA to germline matching. J gave up 0 bases and V 1 base, and 14 bases lay outside the gene matches. The length of the CDR3 is 20 residues. Germline CDR1 and CDR2: TSWWSYY and QGS. The CDR3 DNA sequence: TGTGCTCTTGGGGAACCCCCGTCGGCTGGGGGTTTCACTTTGACAGCACAACTCTTCTTT. Protein: CALGEPPSAGGFTLTAQLFF.

This clone was picked up many times. The translated DNA and TCRdb's protein are not identical at residue 20; the protein here was translated from the DNA. The chain is built from TRDV1 and TRDJ1, with 10 bases that match TRDD3. Germline V gives CDR1 TSWWSYY, CDR2 QGS. This CDR3 is built from 22 residues. Here the CDR3 reads CALGDKHRRDWGIPPYTDKPIF. The CDR3 DNA follows: TGTGCTCTTGGGGACAAACACCGTCGGGACTGGGGGATCCCTCCGTACACCGATAAACCCATCTTT.

To note about this clone: This may be a read error: a much more frequent sequence differs by one nucleotide. The V gene is given as TRAV29/DV5, and no J gene call is available; TRDD3, the table's D call, lacks a check against the DNA. CDR1 NSMFDY and CDR2 ISSIKDK come from the germline V gene. The CDR3 contains 21 residues. The CDR3 here is CAASERDPTFDLGAYTDKPIF. CDR3 DNA: TGTGCAGCAAGCGAGAGGGATCCTACGTTTGACCTGGGGGCTTACACCGATAAACCCATCTTT.

Comments on this clone: The protein held in TCRdb is that of a much larger clone and does not match this DNA's translation at residue 4, likely because of a read error; the protein shown is translated from the DNA. V and J are TRDV1 and TRDJ1; 10 bases are shared with TRDD3. The J gene is not listed in TCRdb, so it was assigned here from a DNA match to germline. The CDR3 loop spans 20 amino acids. Germline CDR1 reads TSWWSYY; CDR2 reads QGS. The CDR3 sequence: CALEEQSNYWGMRSTDKLIF. In nucleotides, the CDR3 is TGTGCTCTTGAGGAACAGTCAAACTACTGGGGGATGAGGTCCACCGATAAACTCATCTTT.

This clone was detected many times. V usage is TRDV2 and J usage is TRDJ1; 13 nucleotides match TRDD3. Germline V gives CDR1 GEAIGNYY, CDR2 EKD. This CDR3 comprises 17 residues. V was pared by 5 bases and J by 1 base, with 9 bases of the junction left unmatched. CDR3 bases: TGTGCCTGTGTTCCACTGGGGGATACGGCCGGCACCGATAAACTCATCTTT. Protein: CACVPLGDTAGTDKLIF.

Of note for this clone: For this DNA, TCRdb reports the protein of a much larger clone, which diverges at residue 20, most likely from a read error; the protein presented here is translated directly from the DNA. The J gene has no call, while the V gene is TRAV38-2/DV8; whether TRDD3, the table's D call, matches the DNA was not checked. This CDR3 is built from 21 residues. The germline gives CDR1 TSESDYY, CDR2 QEAYKQQN. The CDR3 DNA reads TGTGCTTATAGGAGCGCTCTCTTACTTTTCGCTCTGGGGGATACACAGGATAAACTCACCTTT. The encoded protein is CAYRSALLLFALGDTQDKLTF.

This clone was counted ten times or more. The TCRdb protein, from a much larger clone, departs from this DNA's translation at residue 10, likely by read error; the protein shown derives from the DNA. This chain joins TRDV3 and TRDJ1, with 10 bases lining up with TRDD3. The J gene was missing in TCRdb and was found by matching the end of the DNA to germline. The CDR3 is made up of 17 amino acids. Germline CDR1 TVYSNPD, CDR2 GDNSRS (reference sequence). Here the CDR3 DNA reads TGTGCTCAAAGGTTAAGGACTGGGGGATCCTACACCGATAAACTCATCTTT. Protein sequence: CAQRLRTGGSYTDKLIF.

With respect to this clone: A far larger clone is one nucleotide away, so this likely arose from a read error. The sample carries other DNA sequences with the same CDR3. The chain carries TRDV2 and TRDJ1; no clear D. In the absence of a J gene in TCRdb, the DNA was matched to germline to assign it here. This CDR3 has 15 amino acids. Germline CDR1 reads GEAIGNYY; CDR2 reads EKD. CDR3 region: CACDTLLGGSDKLIF. CDR3 DNA: TGTGCTTGTGACACACTTTTGGGAGGAAGCGATAAACTCATCTTT.

This clone was detected a few times. One base separates it from a far larger clone, so it is likely a read error. Other DNA sequences in the same sample also yield this CDR3. The J segment was not called; the V segment is TRDV1; the DNA was not compared with TRDD3, the D call given in the table. This CDR3 has 17 residues. The germline gives CDR1 TSWWSYY, CDR2 QGS. CDR3 residues: CALGEPSWGTYTDKLIF. DNA of the CDR3: TGTGCTCTTGGGGAACCCTCCTGGGGGACTTACACCGATAAGCTCATCTTT.

The sample holds many counts of this clone. The chain uses TRDV1 and TRDJ1; 9 positions agree with TRDD2. TCRdb leaves out the J gene; it was filled in here by matching the DNA to germline. From germline, CDR1 is TSWWSYY and CDR2 QGS. The CDR3 loop spans 22 amino acids. Trimming removed 4 bases from V and 0 bases from J; junction bases left unmatched: 24. This chain's CDR3 is CALGVPYLPTVGDVAYTDKLIF. The CDR3 nucleotides read TGTGCTCTTGGGGTACCATACCTTCCTACAGTTGGGGATGTCGCATACACCGATAAACTCATCTTT.

Comment on this clone: A read error likely explains this, since a far larger clone differs by one base. Other nucleotide sequences from this sample produce the same CDR3. The V call is TRDV1, the J call TRDJ1; the match to TRDD3 covers 7 bases. Germline values: CDR1 TSWWSYY, CDR2 QGS. The length of the CDR3 is 20 residues. V shed 2 bases and J 0 bases; nucleotides not matched to a gene: 18. CDR3 DNA: TGTGCTCTTGGGGAATCGGCCTACCTCATACTGGGGATCTACACCGATAAACTCATCTTT. Amino acid sequence: CALGESAYLILGIYTDKLIF.

As to this clone: The amino acid sequence in TCRdb belongs to a much larger clone and departs from this DNA's translation at residue 12, likely a sequencing read error; the sequence shown is translated from the DNA. The chain links TRDV2 to TRDJ1; TRDD3 matches at 13 bases. TCRdb records no J gene; here it was assigned by comparing the DNA to germline. CDR1 is GEAIGNYY, CDR2 EKD, per germline. V trimming: 3 bases; J trimming: 3 bases; junction bases outside the gene matches: 9. The CDR3 loop spans 17 amino acids. The DNA of the CDR3 is TGTGCCTGTGACTCCCTCAGTACTGGGGGATACGCCGATAAACTCATCTTT. It is translated as CACDSLSTGGYADKLIF.